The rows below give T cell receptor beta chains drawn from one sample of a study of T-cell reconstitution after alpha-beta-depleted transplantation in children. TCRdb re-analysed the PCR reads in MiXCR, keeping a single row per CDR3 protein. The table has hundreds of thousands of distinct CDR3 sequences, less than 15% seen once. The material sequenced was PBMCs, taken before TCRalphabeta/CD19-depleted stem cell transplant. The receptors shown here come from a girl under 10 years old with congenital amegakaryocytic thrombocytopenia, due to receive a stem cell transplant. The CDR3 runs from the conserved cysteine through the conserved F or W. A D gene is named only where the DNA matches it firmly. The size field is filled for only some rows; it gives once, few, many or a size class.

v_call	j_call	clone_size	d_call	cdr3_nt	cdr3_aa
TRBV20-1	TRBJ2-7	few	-	TGCAGTGCTAGTTCGACGGACAACCTCTACGAGCAGTACTTC	CSASSTDNLYEQYF
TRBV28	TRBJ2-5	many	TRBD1	TGTGCCAGCAGTTTCCGACAGGGTCCAGAGACCCAGTACTTC	CASSFRQGPETQYF
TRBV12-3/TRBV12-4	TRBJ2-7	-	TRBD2	TGTGCCAGCAGCCCCGGGGGGACGATACCCTACGAGCAGTGCTTC	CASSPGGTIPYEQCF
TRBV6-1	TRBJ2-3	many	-	TGTGCCAGCAGTCGGACGCTGGTGGGAGAAACAGATACGCAGTATTTT	CASSRTLVGETDTQYF
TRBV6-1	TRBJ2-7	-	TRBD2	TGTGCCAGCAGTACCCTAGCGGGAAACTACGAGCAGTACTTC	CASSTLAGNYEQYF
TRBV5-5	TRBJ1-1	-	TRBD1	TGTGCCAGCACCTGGACAGGGGGCGACCTGGGCACTGAAGCTTTCTTT	CASTWTGGDLGTEAFF
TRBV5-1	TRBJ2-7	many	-	TGCGCCAGCAGCTCCACAGGAAGGGAGCAGTACTTC	CASSSTGREQYF
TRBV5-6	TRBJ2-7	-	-	TGTGCCAGCAGCTTGGGGGTCCCCTGCGAGCAGTACTTC	CASSLGVPCEQYF
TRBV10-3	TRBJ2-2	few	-	TGTGCCATCAGTGAGCTCTTTACACAGGCGAACACCGGGGAGCTGTTTTTT	CAISELFTQANTGELFF
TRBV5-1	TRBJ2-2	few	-	TGCGCCAGCAGCCTAATTTTCGGGGGTCCCGGGGAGCTGTTTTTT	CASSLIFGGPGELFF
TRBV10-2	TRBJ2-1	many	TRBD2	TGCGCCAGCACCGGAGTATCACTAGCGGAGGGCTCCTACAATGAGCAGTTCTTC	CASTGVSLAEGSYNEQFF
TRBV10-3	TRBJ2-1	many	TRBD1	TGTGCCATCAGTGAACCGACAGGGGGGCAAAGAACCTACAATGAGCAGTTCTTC	CAISEPTGGQRTYNEQFF
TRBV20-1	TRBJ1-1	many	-	TGCAGTGCTAGAGAGAATGATGACCCACGCCCGTCTGAAGCTTTCTTT	CSARENDDPRPSEAFF
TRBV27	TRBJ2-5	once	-	TGTGCCAGCAGTTTCACAGGACCCAGAGGGGGAGAGACCCAGTACTTC	CASSFTGPRGGETQYF
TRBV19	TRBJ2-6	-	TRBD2	TGTGCCAGTAGCCCTCCAGCGGGAGCCTCTGGGGCCAACGTCCTGACTTTC	CASSPPAGASGANVLTF
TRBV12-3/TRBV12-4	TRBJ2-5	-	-	TGTGCCAGCAGCCCGGCCTTTCTTCAAGAGACCCAGTACTTC	CASSPAFLQETQYF
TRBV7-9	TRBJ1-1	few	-	TGTGCCAGCAGCTTGAACGCCCTTAGATCTGAAGCTTTCTTT	CASSLNALRSEAFF
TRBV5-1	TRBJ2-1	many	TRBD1	TGCGCCAGCAGCCCAGGACGAAACAGGGGTGGCAATGAGCAGTTCTTC	CASSPGRNRGGNEQFF
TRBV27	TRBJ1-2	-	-	TGTGCCAGCAGTCCACAGGGTTGGGGCTATGGCTACACCTTC	CASSPQGWGYGYTF
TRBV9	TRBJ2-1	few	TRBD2	TGTGCCAGCAGCGTAGATCCGGGGGGTAGCTCCTACAATGAGCAGTTCTTC	CASSVDPGGSSYNEQFF
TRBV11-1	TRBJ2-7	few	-	TGTGCCAGCAGATGGGGAACGCCGACTAGCGAGCAGTACTTC	CASRWGTPTSEQYF
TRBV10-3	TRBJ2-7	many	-	TGTGCCATCGGGACGGACCCCTACGAGCAGTACTTC	CAIGTDPYEQYF
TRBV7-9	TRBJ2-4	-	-	TGTGCCAGCAGCCCCCCGGGTGGATTAGCCAAAAACATTCAGTACTTC	CASSPPGGLAKNIQYF
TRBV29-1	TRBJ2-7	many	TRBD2	TGCAGCGTCTTTCTAGCGGAGGTTTACGAGCAGTACTTC	CSVFLAEVYEQYF
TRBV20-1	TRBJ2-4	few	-	TGCAGTGCCTGGTGGATCCCCCGGGACATTCAGTACTTC	CSAWWIPRDIQYF
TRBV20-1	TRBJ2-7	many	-	TGCAGTGCTCTAGTCCCAACCGGAGTGAACGAGCAGTACTTC	CSALVPTGVNEQYF
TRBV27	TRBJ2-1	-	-	TGTGCCAGCAGTTCCCACTTCACAAGCTCCTACAATGAGCAGTTCTTC	CASSSHFTSSYNEQFF
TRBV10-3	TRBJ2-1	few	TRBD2	TGTGCCGGGTCTAGCGGCACGAGCTCCTACAATGAGCAGTTCTTC	CAGSSGTSSYNEQFF
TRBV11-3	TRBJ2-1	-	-	TGTGCCAGCAGCTTAATGGCGTGGGGGAAAGGGGGTGATGAGCAGTTCTTC	CASSLMAWGKGGDEQFF
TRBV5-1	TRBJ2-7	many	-	TGCGCCAGCAGCTGGGCAGGGGCAGTCTACGAGCAGTACTTC	CASSWAGAVYEQYF
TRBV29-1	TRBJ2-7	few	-	TGCAGCGTTAGTGAGACAGCCTACGAGCAGTACTTC	CSVSETAYEQYF
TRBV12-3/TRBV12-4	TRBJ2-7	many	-	TGTGCCAGCCGTTTACAGGGCTACGAGCAGTACTTC	CASRLQGYEQYF
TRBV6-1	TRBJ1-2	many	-	TGTGCCAGCGCCGGGATTCTCTACGGCTACACCTTC	CASAGILYGYTF
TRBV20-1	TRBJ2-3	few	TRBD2	TGCAGTGCTACGCAGCGGGAGGGCCCCGATACGCAGTATTTT	CSATQREGPDTQYF
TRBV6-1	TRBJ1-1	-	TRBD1	TGTGCCAGCAGAATTTACCCAGGGGGCGTGACTGAAGCTTTCTTT	CASRIYPGGVTEAFF
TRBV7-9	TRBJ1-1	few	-	TGTGCCAGCAAGAGAGGGGAAGCTTTCTTT	CASKRGEAFF
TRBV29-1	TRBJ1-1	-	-	TGCAGCGTTGAGTCTTTGAACACTGAAGCTTTCTTT	CSVESLNTEAFF
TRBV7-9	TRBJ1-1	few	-	TGTGCCAGCAGCCTACGCCCCGAGAGAACTGAAGCTTTCTTT	CASSLRPERTEAFF
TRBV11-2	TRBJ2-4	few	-	TGTGCCAGCAGCGGAGCCCCTAGCGACCAAAAAAACATTCAGTACTTC	CASSGAPSDQKNIQYF
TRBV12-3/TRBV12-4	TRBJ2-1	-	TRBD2	TGTGCCAGCAGTTATCGTAGCGGGAAGTACAATGAGCAGTTCTTC	CASSYRSGKYNEQFF
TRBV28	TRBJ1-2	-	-	TGTGCCAGCAGTTTAGAGGACAGTTACTATGGCTACACCTTC	CASSLEDSYYGYTF
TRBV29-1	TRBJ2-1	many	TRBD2	TGCAGCACGAGAGGCCAAAATAGCGGGAGAGATTACAATGAGCAGTTCTTC	CSTRGQNSGRDYNEQFF
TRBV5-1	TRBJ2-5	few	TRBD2	TGCGCCAGCAGCTTACTAGCGTCAGAGGGCGCCCAGTACTTC	CASSLLASEGAQYF
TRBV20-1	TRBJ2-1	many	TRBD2	TGCAGTGCTGGAGCGGGAGCTAGCTCCTACAATGAGCAGTTCTTC	CSAGAGASSYNEQFF
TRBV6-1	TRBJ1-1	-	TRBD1	TGTGCCAGCCTAGGGGCCGGGACAGGGTTCACTGAAGCTTTCTTT	CASLGAGTGFTEAFF
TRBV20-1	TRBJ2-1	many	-	TGCAGTGCTAGGCGGCACAATGAGCAGTTCTTC	CSARRHNEQFF
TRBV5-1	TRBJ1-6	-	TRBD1	TGCGCCAGCAGTTCTGACAGGGGGCAACTCTCACCCCTCCACTTT	CASSSDRGQLSPLHF